The 17 T cell receptor beta chains in this list originate from one sample, sequenced in a study of T cell repertoires in cytomegalovirus infection. MiXCR, run by TCRdb on the reads, gives a single entry per CDR3 protein. The data contain under 200,000 distinct CDR3 sequences, 28% of them singletons. Sequencing was carried out using PBMCs. These receptors were collected from a human donor in good health (CMV status not recorded). Some clones in this sample may be carry-over from other donors' samples.

This clonotype was seen only a few times. This chain uses TRBV11-2 with TRBJ2-5; tentative D call: TRBD1 (5 bases). Germline CDR1 and CDR2: SGHAT and FQNNGV. The CDR3 length is 14 residues. Trimming shortened V by 5 bases and J by 2 bases, and 12 bases separated the two germline ends. The CDR3 nucleotides are TGTGCCAGCAGCCCTAATGGGGCTCAAGAGACCCAGTACTTC. This sequence encodes CASSPNGAQETQYF.

This sequence joins TRBV7-2 and TRBJ1-1; D is uncertain. The V end lost 2 bases, the J end lost 1 base, and 8 bases lay between the germline ends. Germline CDR1 reads SGHTA; CDR2 reads FQGNSA. This CDR3 is 14 amino acids long. The CDR3 sequence is CASSLSTSNTEAFF. Written as DNA, the CDR3 is TGTGCCAGCAGCTTAAGTACGTCGAACACTGAAGCTTTCTTT.

This clonotype turned up a few times. The chain employs TRBV12-3 or TRBV12-4 and TRBJ1-5, with 8 bases lining up with TRBD1. The CDR3 is 16 residues long. J gave up 6 bases and V 6 bases, and 13 bases lay outside the gene matches. The CDR3 region is CASSHTRAGGLQPQHF. The CDR3 DNA reads TGTGCCAGCAGCCACACACGGGCAGGGGGCCTTCAGCCCCAGCATTTT.

The gene calls are TRBV3-1 and TRBJ1-2; D is ambiguous. The CDR3 totals 14 residues. V was shortened by 1 base and J by 4 bases, with 10 bases between the two germline ends. The germline CDR1 and CDR2 sequences are LGHDT and YNNKEL (reference sequence). CDR3 coding DNA: TGTGCCAGCAGCCAAGGCCGGCAGTCCTATGGCTACACCTTC. Translating gives CASSQGRQSYGYTF.

This clonotype was seen a single time. The gene calls are TRBV2 and TRBJ2-3; D is uncertain. Trimming took 1 base from V and 3 from J, leaving 11 bases between them. Germline V lookup: CDR1 SNHLY, CDR2 FYNNEI. The CDR3 is 15 amino acids. CDR3 nucleotide sequence: TGTGCCAGCAGTGAAGGGCTAACCGGGACAGATACGCAGTATTTT. It yields the protein CASSEGLTGTDTQYF.

The table lists this clonotype with a few counts. V is TRBV19 and J is TRBJ2-1; D is unclear. The CDR3 loop spans 12 amino acids. The V end lost 3 bases, the J end lost 6 bases, and 6 bases lay between the germline ends. CDR1 and CDR2 from the germline V gene are LNHDA and SQIVND (reference sequence). CDR3 residues: CASSIRSNEQFF. Written as DNA, the CDR3 is TGTGCCAGTAGTATTAGGAGCAATGAGCAGTTCTTC.

This clonotype was recorded at least ten times. This rearrangement joins TRBV7-2 to TRBJ1-2; 8 nucleotides line up with TRBD1. The germline CDR1 and CDR2 sequences are SGHTA and FQGNSA. The CDR3 covers 14 residues. The V segment lost 4 bases and the J segment 4 bases; nucleotides outside the gene matches: 5. The CDR3 is CASSSQGAAYGYTF. The CDR3 bases are TGTGCCAGCAGCTCGCAGGGGGCCGCCTATGGCTACACCTTC.

This clonotype was recorded many times. This rearrangement joins TRBV7-2 to TRBJ2-1; 9 bases map to TRBD2. The CDR3 has 14 residues. J gave up 7 bases and V 3 bases, and 4 bases lay outside the gene matches. Germline V CDR1 and CDR2: SGHTA, FQGNSA. The CDR3 here is CASSLGTSWNEQFF. The CDR3 region has the DNA TGTGCCAGCAGCTTGGGGACTAGCTGGAATGAGCAGTTCTTC.

This clonotype showed up just a few times. The chain couples TRBV7-2 to TRBJ2-1; D remains ambiguous. Looked up from germline, CDR1 is SGHTA and CDR2 is FQGNSA. The CDR3 is made up of 11 amino acids. Trimming stripped 2 bases from V and 10 bases from J, with 6 bases between. As DNA, the CDR3 is TGTGCCAGCAGCTTATATTACGAGCAGTTCTTC. Translating gives CASSLYYEQFF.

In this sample, this clonotype turned up a few times. The chain recombines TRBV7-8 with TRBJ2-4; 8 nucleotides line up with TRBD1. The V segment lost 10 bases and the J segment 3 bases; nucleotides outside the gene matches: 8. This CDR3 is built from 14 residues. Germline-derived CDR1 and CDR2 are SGHVS and FQNEAQ. The CDR3 sequence is CATSPTGDKNIQYF. The CDR3 region has the DNA TGTGCCACTTCCCCGACAGGGGACAAAAACATTCAGTACTTC.

The sample holds one count of this clonotype. The gene calls are TRBV5-6 and TRBJ1-2; 12 bases agree with TRBD1. After removal of 1 base from V and 4 bases from J, the junction contained 11 bases not matched to a gene. From germline, CDR1 is SGHDT and CDR2 YYEEEE. This CDR3 spans 18 amino acids. Written as DNA, the CDR3 is TGTGCCAGCAGCTTGACCGGGACAGGGGGCGATGAGGGCTATGGCTACACCTTC. Translation: CASSLTGTGGDEGYGYTF.

This chain uses TRBV5-8 with TRBJ2-1, with TRBD2 matching 9 bases. In germline, CDR1 is SGHTS, CDR2 YDEGEE. The CDR3 extends over 14 amino acids. Germline trimming cut 3 bases from V and 9 bases from J; bases unmatched to any gene: 7. CDR3 bases: TGTGCCAGCAGCTCCGGACTAGCGACTTTTGAGCAGTTCTTC. Its protein is CASSSGLATFEQFF.

This clonotype was found a few times. The CDR3 DNA reads TGCAGCGCCTTGTACCAAGAGACCCAGTACTTC. This translates into CSALYQETQYF. The chain couples TRBV29-1 to TRBJ2-5; D is unclear. The V end was cut by 7 bases, the J end by 0 bases, with 6 bases between. Germline V lookup: CDR1 SQVTM, CDR2 ANQGSEA. The CDR3 is made up of 11 amino acids.

This clonotype was seen a handful of times. Here the CDR3 DNA reads TGTGCCAGTAGTATCCGTCCATTCTCCTACAATGAGCAGTTCTTC. Translated, it gives CASSIRPFSYNEQFF. The rearrangement links TRBV19 to TRBJ2-1; D unclear. The CDR3 is 15 residues long. Germline loops: CDR1 LNHDA, CDR2 SQIVND (reference sequence). Trimming shortened V by 3 bases and J by 0 bases, and 9 bases separated the two germline ends.

CDR3 sequence (DNA): TGTGCCAGCAGCCCCAGTGGGGTCCCGGGGGTAGCTTTCTTT. Protein sequence: CASSPSGVPGVAFF. The V call is TRBV7-9, the J call TRBJ1-1, with TRBD1 as a possible D gene (5 bases). V lost 5 bases, J lost 10 bases, and 20 bases lay in between. This CDR3 is built from 14 residues. Germline V CDR1 and CDR2: SEHNR, FQNEAQ (reference sequence). Variable domain in full (rest from reference TRBV7-9 and TRBJ1-1): DTGVSQNPRHKITKRGQNVTFRCDPISEHNRLYWYRQTLGQGPEFLTYFQNEAQLEKSRLLSDRFSAERPKGSFSTLEIQRTEQGDSAMYLCASSPSGVPGVAFFGQGTRLTVV.

The chain recombines TRBV20-1 with TRBJ1-2, with TRBD1 matching over 8 bases. Germline V gives CDR1 DFQATT, CDR2 SNEGSKA (reference sequence). J lost 0 bases, V lost 6 bases, and 9 bases had no gene match. The CDR3 has 15 amino acids. CDR3 sequence (DNA): TGCAGTGCCAGGGACAGGACGGATACTAACTATGGCTACACCTTC. Protein: CSARDRTDTNYGYTF.

There are a few counts of this clonotype. The V call is TRBV7-2, the J call TRBJ1-1; 7 bases align to TRBD1. Germline V lookup: CDR1 SGHTA, CDR2 FQGNSA. The CDR3 is made up of 15 amino acids. The J segment lost 4 bases and the V segment lost 4 bases, leaving 9 bases of the junction unmatched. This chain's CDR3 is CASSSRDREGTEAFF. Written as DNA, the CDR3 is TGTGCCAGCAGCTCTAGAGACAGGGAGGGCACTGAAGCTTTCTTT.